This TCR beta chain derives from a study of blood T cell repertoires in COVID-19. The repertoire was sequenced with immunoSEQ multiplex PCR; TCRdb's copy has only in-frame clones and lacks some. The top ten clones hold about 2.1% of a sample with under 300,000 clones, around 90% of them seen once. The CDR3 is 15 residues long. CDR1 is SGHVS and CDR2 is FNYEAQ in the germline V gene. V was clipped by 4 bases and J by 3 bases, with 14 bases between them. The receptor's source is a woman in her thirties or forties with acute COVID-19. Sequenced input: PBMCs or T cells enriched from blood (not recorded which). This chain uses TRBV7-6 with TRBJ2-3, with a tentative D call TRBD2 (6 bases). CDR3: CASSSQVGGTDTQYF. The CDR3 nucleotides read TGTGCCAGCAGCTCTCAGGTTGGAGGGACAGATACGCAGTATTTT. Supplemented by reference TRBV7-6 and TRBJ2-3, the full variable domain reads GAGVSQSPRYKVTKRGQDVALRCDPISGHVSLYWYRQALGQGPEFLTYFNYEAQQDKSGLPNDRFSAERPEGSISTLTIQRTEQRDSAMYRCASSSQVGGTDTQYFGPGTRLTVL.